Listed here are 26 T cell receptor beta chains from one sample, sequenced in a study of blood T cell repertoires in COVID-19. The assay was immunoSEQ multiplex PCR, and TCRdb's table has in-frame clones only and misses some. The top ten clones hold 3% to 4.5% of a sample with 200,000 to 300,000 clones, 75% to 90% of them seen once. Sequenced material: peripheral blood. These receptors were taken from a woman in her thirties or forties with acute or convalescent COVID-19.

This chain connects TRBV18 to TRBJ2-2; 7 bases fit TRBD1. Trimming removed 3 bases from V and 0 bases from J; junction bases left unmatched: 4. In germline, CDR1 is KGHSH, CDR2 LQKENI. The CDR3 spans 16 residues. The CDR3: CASSPGQPPNTGELFF. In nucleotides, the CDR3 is TGTGCCAGCTCACCGGGACAGCCCCCGAACACCGGGGAGCTGTTTTTT.

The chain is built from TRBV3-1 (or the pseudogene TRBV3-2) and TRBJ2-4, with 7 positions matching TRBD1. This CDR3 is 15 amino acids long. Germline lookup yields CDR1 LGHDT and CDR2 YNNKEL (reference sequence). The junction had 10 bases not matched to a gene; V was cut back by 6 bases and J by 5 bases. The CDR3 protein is CASSHTRDRENIQYF. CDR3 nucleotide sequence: TGTGCCAGCAGTCACACCCGGGACAGAGAAAACATTCAGTACTTC.

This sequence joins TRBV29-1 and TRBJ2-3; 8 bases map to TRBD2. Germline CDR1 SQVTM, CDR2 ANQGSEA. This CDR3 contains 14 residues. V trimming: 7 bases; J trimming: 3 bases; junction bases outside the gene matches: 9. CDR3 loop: CSADTGGATDTQYF. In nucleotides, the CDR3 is TGCAGCGCCGATACCGGGGGGGCGACAGATACGCAGTATTTT.

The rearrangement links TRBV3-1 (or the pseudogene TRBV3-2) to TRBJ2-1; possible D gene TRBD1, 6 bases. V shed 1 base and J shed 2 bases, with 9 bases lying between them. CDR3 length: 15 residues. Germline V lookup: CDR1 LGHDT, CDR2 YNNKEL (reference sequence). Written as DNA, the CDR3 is TGTGCCAGCAGCCAAGGACAGGTCCCCTACAATGAGCAGTTCTTC. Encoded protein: CASSQGQVPYNEQFF.

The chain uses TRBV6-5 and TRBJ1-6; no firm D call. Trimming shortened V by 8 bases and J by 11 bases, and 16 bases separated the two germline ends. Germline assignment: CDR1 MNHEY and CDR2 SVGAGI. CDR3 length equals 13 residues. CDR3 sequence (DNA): TGTGCCAGCGGGCGAGGGATAAGGGCACCCCTCCACTTT. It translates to CASGRGIRAPLHF.

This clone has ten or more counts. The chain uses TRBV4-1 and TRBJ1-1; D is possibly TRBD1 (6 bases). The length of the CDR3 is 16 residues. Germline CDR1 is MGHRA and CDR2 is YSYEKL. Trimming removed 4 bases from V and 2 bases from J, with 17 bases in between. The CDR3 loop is CASSPLRAGANTEAFF. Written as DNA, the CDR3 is TGCGCCAGCAGCCCCCTGAGGGCAGGGGCTAACACTGAAGCTTTCTTT.

The DNA of the CDR3 is TGTGCCAGCAGCCTCCTGAGGTTATCGGCAGATACGCAGTATTTT. It codes for CASSLLRLSADTQYF. J is TRBJ2-3 and V is TRBV11-2; D unresolved. Germline assignment: CDR1 SGHAT and CDR2 FQNNGV. This CDR3 contains 15 residues. Trimming left V 5 bases short and J 4 bases short, with 16 bases between. The variable domain in full, completed from reference TRBV11-2 and TRBJ2-3, reads EAGVAQSPRYKIIEKRQSVAFWCNPISGHATLYWYQQILGQGPKLLIQFQNNGVVDDSQLPKDRFSAERLKGVDSTLKIQPAKLEDSAVYLCASSLLRLSADTQYFGPGTRLTVL.

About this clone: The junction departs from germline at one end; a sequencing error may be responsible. The CDR3 reads CASSLELREAQYF. The CDR3 coding sequence is TGTGCCAGCAGCTTAGAATTAAGAGAGGCCCAGTACTTC. This chain uses TRBV7-7 with TRBJ2-5; D uncertain. The CDR3 extends over 13 amino acids. Per the germline V gene, CDR1 is SSHAT and CDR2 is FNYEAQ (reference sequence).

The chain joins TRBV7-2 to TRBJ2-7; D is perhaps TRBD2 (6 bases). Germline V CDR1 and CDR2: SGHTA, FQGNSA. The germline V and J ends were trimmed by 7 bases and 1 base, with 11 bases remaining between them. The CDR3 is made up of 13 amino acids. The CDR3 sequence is CASNRRGSYEQYV. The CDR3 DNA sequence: TGTGCCAGCAACCGGAGGGGTTCCTACGAGCAGTACGTC.

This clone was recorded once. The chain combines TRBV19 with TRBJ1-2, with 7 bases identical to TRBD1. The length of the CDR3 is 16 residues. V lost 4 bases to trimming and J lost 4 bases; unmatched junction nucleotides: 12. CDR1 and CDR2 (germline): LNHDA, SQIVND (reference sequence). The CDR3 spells CASSTRTGAERYGYTF. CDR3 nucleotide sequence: TGTGCCAGTAGTACCCGGACAGGTGCAGAGCGCTATGGCTACACCTTC.

CDR3 DNA: TGTGCCAGGAGGCAGGGGAGTGAGGATGGCTACACCTTC. Its translation is CARRQGSEDGYTF. This chain links TRBV2 with TRBJ1-2; tentatively, D is TRBD1 (6 bases). V was clipped by 9 bases and J by 6 bases, with 17 bases between them. CDR1 is SNHLY, CDR2 FYNNEI, per germline. This CDR3 has 13 amino acids.

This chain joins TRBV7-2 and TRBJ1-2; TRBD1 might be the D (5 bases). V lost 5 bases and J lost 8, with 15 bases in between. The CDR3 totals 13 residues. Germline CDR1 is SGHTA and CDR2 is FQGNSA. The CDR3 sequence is CASSPVGGEGYTF. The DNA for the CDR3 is TGTGCCAGCAGCCCAGTGGGGGGGGAAGGCTACACCTTC.

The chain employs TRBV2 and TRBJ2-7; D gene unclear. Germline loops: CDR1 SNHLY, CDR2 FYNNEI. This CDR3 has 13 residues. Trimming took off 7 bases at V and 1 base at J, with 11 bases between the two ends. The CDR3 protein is CASIAHASYEQYV. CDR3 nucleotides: TGTGCCAGCATCGCCCACGCGTCCTACGAGCAGTACGTC.

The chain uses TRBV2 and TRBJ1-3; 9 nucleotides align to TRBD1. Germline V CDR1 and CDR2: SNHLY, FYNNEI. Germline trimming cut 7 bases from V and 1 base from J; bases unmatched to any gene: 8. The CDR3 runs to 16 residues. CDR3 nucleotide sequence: TGTGCCAGCACCCTGGACAGGGGTTTTTCTGGAAACACCATATATTTT. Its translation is CASTLDRGFSGNTIYF.

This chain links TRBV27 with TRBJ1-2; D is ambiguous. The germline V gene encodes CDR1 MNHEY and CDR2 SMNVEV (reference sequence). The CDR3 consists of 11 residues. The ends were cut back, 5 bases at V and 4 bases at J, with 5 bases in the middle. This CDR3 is CASSNSYGYTF. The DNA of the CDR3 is TGTGCCAGCAGTAACAGCTATGGCTACACCTTC.

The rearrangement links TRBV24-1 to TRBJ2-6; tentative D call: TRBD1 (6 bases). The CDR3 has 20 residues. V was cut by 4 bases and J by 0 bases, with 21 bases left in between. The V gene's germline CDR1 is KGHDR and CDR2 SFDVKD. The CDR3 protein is CATSDPPGTPDRSGANVLTF. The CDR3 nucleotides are TGTGCCACCAGTGACCCCCCTGGGACACCAGACCGCTCTGGGGCCAACGTCCTGACTTTC.

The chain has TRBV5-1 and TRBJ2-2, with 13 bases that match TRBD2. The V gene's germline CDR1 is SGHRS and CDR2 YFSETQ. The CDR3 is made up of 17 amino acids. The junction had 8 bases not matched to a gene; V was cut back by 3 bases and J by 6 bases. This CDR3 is CASSSTGLAGDAGELFF. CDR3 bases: TGCGCCAGCAGCTCCACAGGACTAGCGGGGGACGCCGGGGAGCTGTTTTTT.

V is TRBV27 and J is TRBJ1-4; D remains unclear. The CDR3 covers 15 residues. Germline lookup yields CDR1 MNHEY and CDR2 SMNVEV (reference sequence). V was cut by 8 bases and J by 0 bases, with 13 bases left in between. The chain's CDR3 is CASGSGSATNEKLFF. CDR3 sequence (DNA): TGTGCCAGCGGGTCGGGGTCCGCAACTAATGAAAAACTGTTTTTT.

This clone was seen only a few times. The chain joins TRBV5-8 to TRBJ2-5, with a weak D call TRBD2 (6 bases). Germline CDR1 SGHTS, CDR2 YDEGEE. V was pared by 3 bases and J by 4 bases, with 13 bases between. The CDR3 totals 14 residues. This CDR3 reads CASSSGLPSETQYF. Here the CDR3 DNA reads TGTGCCAGCAGCTCGGGACTTCCCTCAGAGACCCAGTACTTC.

CDR3 residues: CASSEAKGPFYEQYV. The CDR3 nucleotides read TGTGCCAGCAGTGAAGCAAAGGGGCCTTTCTACGAGCAGTACGTC. This sequence joins TRBV6-1 and TRBJ2-7, with D perhaps TRBD1 (5 bases). Between the trimmed V and J ends, which lost 0 bases and 3 bases, there was a span of 12 bases. This CDR3 contains 15 residues. The germline gives CDR1 MNHNS, CDR2 SASEGT.

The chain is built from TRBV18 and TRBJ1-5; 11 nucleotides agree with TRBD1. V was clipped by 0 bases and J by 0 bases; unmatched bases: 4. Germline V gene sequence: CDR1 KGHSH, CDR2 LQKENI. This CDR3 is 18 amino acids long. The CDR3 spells CASSPPSGTGGSNQPQHF. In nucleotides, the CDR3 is TGTGCCAGCTCACCACCGTCGGGGACAGGGGGTAGCAATCAGCCCCAGCATTTT.

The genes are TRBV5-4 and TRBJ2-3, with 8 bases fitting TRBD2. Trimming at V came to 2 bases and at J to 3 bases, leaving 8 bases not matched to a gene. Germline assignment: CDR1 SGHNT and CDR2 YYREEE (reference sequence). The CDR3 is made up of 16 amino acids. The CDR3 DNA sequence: TGTGCCAGCAGCTTTGAGCGGGGGAGCCTAACAGATACGCAGTATTTT. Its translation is CASSFERGSLTDTQYF.

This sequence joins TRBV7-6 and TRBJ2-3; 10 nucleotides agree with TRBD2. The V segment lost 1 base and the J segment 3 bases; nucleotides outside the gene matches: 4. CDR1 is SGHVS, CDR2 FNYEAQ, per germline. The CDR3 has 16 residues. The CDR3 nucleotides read TGTGCCAGCAGCTTAGGGATTAGCGGGGGGACAGATACGCAGTATTTT. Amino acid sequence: CASSLGISGGTDTQYF. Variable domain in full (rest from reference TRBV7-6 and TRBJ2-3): GAGVSQSPRYKVTKRGQDVALRCDPISGHVSLYWYRQALGQGPEFLTYFNYEAQQDKSGLPNDRFSAERPEGSISTLTIQRTEQRDSAMYRCASSLGISGGTDTQYFGPGTRLTVL.

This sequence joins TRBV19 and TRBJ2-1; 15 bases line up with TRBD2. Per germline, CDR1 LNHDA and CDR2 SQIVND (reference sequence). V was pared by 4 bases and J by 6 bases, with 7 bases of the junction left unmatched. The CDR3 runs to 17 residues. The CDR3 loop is CASSRKGLAGGGNEQFF. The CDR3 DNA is TGTGCCAGTAGTAGGAAGGGACTAGCGGGGGGAGGCAATGAGCAGTTCTTC.

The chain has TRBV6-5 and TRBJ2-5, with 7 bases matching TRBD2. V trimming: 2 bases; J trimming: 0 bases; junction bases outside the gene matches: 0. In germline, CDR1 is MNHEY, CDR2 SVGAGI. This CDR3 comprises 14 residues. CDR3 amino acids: CASSYGGDQETQYF. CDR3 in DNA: TGTGCCAGCAGTTACGGGGGGGACCAAGAGACCCAGTACTTC.

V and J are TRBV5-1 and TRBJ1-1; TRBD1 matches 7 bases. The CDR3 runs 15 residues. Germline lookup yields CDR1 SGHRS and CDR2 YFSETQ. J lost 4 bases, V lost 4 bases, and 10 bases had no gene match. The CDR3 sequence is CASSPETGWGTEAFF. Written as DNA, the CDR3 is TGCGCCAGCAGCCCCGAGACAGGGTGGGGCACTGAAGCTTTCTTT.